This TCR beta chain is drawn from a study of CD8 T cells in Susac syndrome. There are 14 residues in the CDR3. V lost 5 bases and J lost 4; bases outside the gene matches: 7. Germline CDR1 reads SGHTA; CDR2 reads FQGNSA. It was with random hexamers that roughly 0.45 to 1 ug RNA was reverse transcribed. TCRdb reprocessed the immunoSEQ multiplex PCR reads via MiXCR and lists one record per CDR3 protein. Found here are under 150,000 distinct CDR3 sequences, about 94% of them singletons; the top ten hold more than 0.075%. Diagnostic criteria for definite or probable disease, in their recently defined form, were met by the patients with Susac syndrome. The sample holds one count of this clonotype.

The clonotype comes from a human donor with Susac syndrome. Sequenced sample: CD4+ T cells from PBMCs. The chain recombines TRBV7-2 with TRBJ1-2, with 7 bases aligning to TRBD1. The CDR3 bases are TGTGCCAGCAGCGCCACAGGGGCGGGCTATGGCTACACCTTC. Translation gives CASSATGAGYGYTF.